The clone carrying this TCR beta chain was detected ten times or more. Time point of the sample: persistent/refractory GD, antithyroid drugs over 5 years with positive TRAb. The TCR library was made from RNA extracted from PBMCs. This sample was included in a study of regulatory T cells in long-lasting Graves disease. V was pared by 1 base and J by 4 bases, with 7 bases between. Germline-derived CDR1 and CDR2 are MNHNS and SASEGT. The CDR3 spans 14 residues. Arm-PCR with iRepertoire HTBI primers amplified the CDR3 regions for these TCR beta libraries. TCRdb re-derived calls from the multiplex PCR reads in MiXCR, one entry per CDR3 protein. The sample contains 310,000 or so distinct CDR3 sequences, around 21% of which appear only once.

This clonotype originated in a female donor with Graves disease. J is TRBJ2-2 and V is TRBV6-1, with unresolved D. Sequencing was performed on peripheral blood mononuclear cells (PBMCs), taken when the disease was refractory, from a patient treated with antithyroid drugs. CDR3 sequence (DNA): TGTGCCAGCAGTGAAGGATGGGTCACCGGGGAGCTGTTTTTT. It translates to CASSEGWVTGELFF.